A selection of T cell receptor beta chains follows, all from one sample in a study of blood T cells in healthy people across ages. Each CDR3 protein is one row after TCRdb ran MiXCR on the 5' RACE reads. The table has hundreds of thousands of distinct CDR3 sequences, around 21% seen once; the top ten hold approximately 3.6%. Material: blood. The receptors shown here come from a man between 65 and 85 years old in good health. Each CDR3 is given without its conserved first and last residue. Fields, in order: J gene, V gene, D gene, CDR3 protein. The D gene is left open where the match is weak.

J: TRBJ1-1; V: TRBV20-1; D: .; CDR3: SAQRTVLDAF
J: TRBJ1-4; V: TRBV7-2; D: .; CDR3: ASSLGGTANEKLF
J: .; V: TRBV20-1; D: .; CDR3: SARAGSQETQY
J: TRBJ1-1; V: TRBV6-1; D: .; CDR3: ASSPPGLGAF
J: TRBJ2-2; V: TRBV28; D: TRBD2; CDR3: ASTGTSGMIGELF
J: TRBJ2-6; V: TRBV9; D: .; CDR3: ASSRAASGANVLT
J: TRBJ2-1; V: TRBV15; D: .; CDR3: ATSRDKYNSYNEQF
J: TRBJ2-7; V: TRBV12-1; D: .; CDR3: ASSFGDRDYEQY
J: TRBJ2-7; V: TRBV20-1; D: .; CDR3: SARRTGDFNEQY
J: TRBJ2-2; V: TRBV29-1; D: .; CDR3: SVGVRMGETGELF
J: TRBJ2-1; V: TRBV15; D: .; CDR3: ATSRELWEDGEQF
J: TRBJ1-2; V: TRBV4-3; D: TRBD1; CDR3: ASSQGQTLNGYT
J: TRBJ1-4; V: TRBV6-4; D: .; CDR3: ASSAKGGEKLF
J: TRBJ2-2; V: TRBV7-3; D: TRBD1; CDR3: ASSTGGSSTGELF
J: .; V: TRBV7-3; D: .; CDR3: ASSPNFRGETQY
J: TRBJ1-2; V: TRBV29-1; D: .; CDR3: SVEDGPRASYT
J: TRBJ2-5; V: TRBV20-1; D: TRBD1; CDR3: SARADRGLLEETQY
J: TRBJ2-4; V: TRBV4-3; D: TRBD1; CDR3: ASSPALGDRQNIQY
J: TRBJ2-3; V: TRBV4-1; D: .; CDR3: ASSQDPAQDTQY
J: TRBJ2-5; V: TRBV5-1; D: TRBD1; CDR3: ASSSTGGQTQY
J: TRBJ2-1; V: TRBV18; D: .; CDR3: ASSPRSGINEQF
J: TRBJ2-2; V: TRBV7-9; D: .; CDR3: ASSFPVTGELF
J: TRBJ2-3; V: TRBV4-3; D: TRBD2; CDR3: ASSPTGLAGSTDTQY
J: .; V: TRBV20-1; D: TRBD2; CDR3: SATPRLAGQETQY
J: .; V: TRBV7-2; D: .; CDR3: ANSLVTEMETQY
J: TRBJ2-5; V: TRBV6-5; D: TRBD2; CDR3: ASSYETSGSQETQY
J: TRBJ2-5; V: TRBV7-9; D: .; CDR3: ASSLTLSPETQY